The 10 T cell receptor beta chains given below trace back to one sample, sequenced in a study of cytomegalovirus exposure and HLA in healthy donors. The primer mix had 60 Vbeta and 13 Jbeta primers. Profiling relied on immunoSEQ multiplex PCR, and the TCRdb table lists in-frame clones only, not all of them. The sample records approximately 180,000 clones, 72% being singletons. Sequencing used PBMCs. Every receptor here comes from a human donor in good health.

This clone has only one observation. This chain joins TRBV5-8 and TRBJ1-4, with D possibly matching TRBD1 (6 bases). CDR1 SGHTS and CDR2 YDEGEE come from the germline V gene. The V gene lost 3 bases and the J gene lost 2 bases, with 8 bases spanning the gap. This CDR3 is 14 amino acids long. CDR3 in DNA: TGTGCCAGCAGCTCGGGACATACTAATGAAAAACTGTTTTTT. Its protein product is CASSSGHTNEKLFF.

The V gene is TRBV7-9, the J gene TRBJ2-5, with a possible D match to TRBD2 (6 bases). The DNA matches TRBJ2-7 better at its end, which makes the J call doubtful. Germline loops: CDR1 SEHNR, CDR2 FQNEAQ (reference sequence). The CDR3 is 14 residues long. This CDR3 reads CASLSGAGPYEQYF. The CDR3 DNA follows: TGTGCCAGCCTCTCGGGAGCAGGGCCCTACGAGCAGTACTTC.

The chain combines TRBV5-1 with TRBJ1-4, with TRBD1 matching 9 bases. The CDR3 loop spans 16 amino acids. The J segment lost 8 bases and the V segment lost 3 bases, leaving 11 bases of the junction unmatched. Germline V lookup: CDR1 SGHRS, CDR2 YFSETQ. The CDR3 nucleotides are TGCGCCAGCAGCTCTAATTACGGGACAGGGCGGGAAAAACTGTTTTTT. Amino acids: CASSSNYGTGREKLFF.

V is TRBV6-5 and J is TRBJ1-5, with TRBD1 as a possible D gene (5 bases). From germline, CDR1 is MNHEY and CDR2 SVGAGI. The ends were cut back, 10 bases at V and 0 bases at J, with 13 bases in the middle. CDR3 size: 14 residues. CDR3 sequence (DNA): TGTGCCACCAAGACAGACCATAGCAATCAGCCCCAGCATTTT. This encodes CATKTDHSNQPQHF.

This clone came up a few times. The chain carries TRBV9 and TRBJ2-5; 12 bases line up with TRBD2. Germline V CDR1 and CDR2: SGDLS, YYNGEE. Germline trimming cut 0 bases from V and 4 bases from J; bases unmatched to any gene: 4. The CDR3 has 16 amino acids. The CDR3, as DNA: TGTGCCAGCAGCGTAGGGCTAGCGGGGGGGCGAGAGACCCAGTACTTC. Translated, it gives CASSVGLAGGRETQYF. Full variable domain (missing parts from reference TRBV9 and TRBJ2-5): DSGVTQTPKHLITATGQRVTLRCSPRSGDLSVYWYQQSLDQGLQFLIQYYNGEERAKGNILERFSAQQFPDLHSELNLSSLELGDSALYFCASSVGLAGGRETQYFGPGTRLLVL.

This clone was seen a single time. At one end, the junction sequence differs from germline, possibly due to a read error. The gene calls are TRBV7-9 and TRBJ2-7; D not certain. This CDR3 has 14 amino acids. Germline V gene sequence: CDR1 SEHNR, CDR2 FQNEAQ (reference sequence). Written as DNA, the CDR3 is TGTGCCAGCGGCTTGACACCACTTTTGTACGAGCAGTACTTC. Translated, it gives CASGLTPLLYEQYF.

This clone has a handful of counts. V and J are TRBV5-1 and TRBJ1-3; tentative D call: TRBD1 (5 bases). Trimming stripped 4 bases from V and 1 base from J, with 15 bases between. The CDR3 is 16 amino acids. Per the germline V gene, CDR1 is SGHRS and CDR2 is YFSETQ. CDR3 loop: CASSPPGGDSGNTIYF. Here the CDR3 DNA reads TGCGCCAGCAGCCCCCCGGGAGGGGATTCTGGAAACACCATATATTTT.

V and J are TRBV18 and TRBJ2-3; D perhaps matches TRBD1 (6 bases). The germline V and J ends were trimmed by 3 bases and 0 bases, with 7 bases remaining between them. CDR1 is KGHSH, CDR2 LQKENI, per germline. The CDR3 loop spans 14 amino acids. In nucleotides, the CDR3 is TGTGCCAGCTCACCGGGACACAGCACAGATACGCAGTATTTT. Translated: CASSPGHSTDTQYF.

The chain uses TRBV6-5 and TRBJ1-1; 9 nucleotides align to TRBD1. Trimming at V came to 4 bases and at J to 4 bases, leaving 7 bases not matched to a gene. The CDR3 loop spans 15 amino acids. CDR1 is MNHEY, CDR2 SVGAGI, per germline. CDR3 residues: CASSSRQGVRTEAFF. The DNA for the CDR3 is TGTGCCAGCAGTTCCCGACAGGGGGTCCGCACTGAAGCTTTCTTT.

This rearrangement joins TRBV30 to TRBJ2-7; tentatively, D is TRBD2 (5 bases). Trimming cost V 3 bases and J 3 bases, with 9 bases left between them. Germline V gene lookup returns CDR1 GTSNPN and CDR2 SVGIG (reference sequence). This CDR3 is built from 12 residues. The DNA for the CDR3 is TGTGCCTGGAGGAGCGGAGTCTACGAGCAGTACTTC. Protein: CAWRSGVYEQYF.